Following are 15 T cell receptor beta chains from one sample sequenced in a study of blood T cell repertoires in COVID-19. The table came from immunoSEQ multiplex PCR; TCRdb's copy has only in-frame clones and leaves some out. The data hold 150,000 or so clones, with 84% observed a single time. Sequenced material: peripheral blood. The receptors come from a woman older than 75 with acute or convalescent COVID-19.

The chain combines TRBV18 with TRBJ2-1; 13 bases map to TRBD2. The V segment lost 5 bases and the J segment 3 bases; nucleotides outside the gene matches: 1. Germline V gene lookup returns CDR1 KGHSH and CDR2 LQKENI. This CDR3 has 15 residues. Written as DNA, the CDR3 is TGTGCCAGCTCAGGACTAGCGGGAGTCTACAATGAGCAGTTCTTC. Translating it yields CASSGLAGVYNEQFF.

Here the CDR3 reads CASSLYRGSGNTIYF. The CDR3 DNA follows: TGTGCCAGCAGCTTGTACAGGGGGTCCGGAAACACCATATATTTT. The V gene is TRBV5-8, the J gene TRBJ1-3; 8 bases match TRBD1. V gave up 1 base and J gave up 4 bases; unmatched junction bases: 4. The CDR3 has 15 amino acids. Germline loops: CDR1 SGHTS, CDR2 YDEGEE.

The J gene is TRBJ2-7, the V gene TRBV5-1; 10 bases line up with TRBD2. This CDR3 has 18 residues. The J segment lost 4 bases and the V segment lost 1 base, leaving 14 bases of the junction unmatched. Per the germline V gene, CDR1 is SGHRS and CDR2 is YFSETQ. In DNA form, the CDR3 reads TGCGCCAGCAGCTTGTCCAGGGCGAGACCTAGCGGGAGTTACGAGCAGTACTTC. Translated, it gives CASSLSRARPSGSYEQYF. The variable domain in full, completed from reference TRBV5-1 and TRBJ2-7, reads KAGVTQTPRYLIKTRGQQVTLSCSPISGHRSVSWYQQTPGQGLQFLFEYFSETQRNKGNFPGRFSGRQFSNSRSEMNVSTLELGDSALYLCASSLSRARPSGSYEQYFGPGTRLTVT.

V gene TRBV18 combines with J gene TRBJ1-5; maybe TRBD1 (6 bases). V lost 6 bases to trimming and J lost 8 bases, with 14 bases between them. The CDR3 covers 13 residues. Germline V gene sequence: CDR1 KGHSH, CDR2 LQKENI. The CDR3 DNA follows: TGTGCCAGCTCGTCACAGGGAAGAGAGCCCCAGCATTTT. Encoded protein: CASSSQGREPQHF.

The rearrangement uses TRBV5-5 and TRBJ2-4, with TRBD1 identical over 7 bases. Germline trimming cut 1 base from V and 0 bases from J; bases unmatched to any gene: 10. This CDR3 contains 18 residues. Per germline, CDR1 SGHKS and CDR2 YYEKEE (reference sequence). Here the CDR3 reads CASSLRDRVLLAKNIQYF. Written as DNA, the CDR3 is TGTGCCAGCAGCTTGAGAGACAGGGTTCTCTTAGCCAAAAACATTCAGTACTTC.

V and J are TRBV4-1 and TRBJ2-1; TRBD2 aligns across 14 bases. The junction had 12 bases not matched to a gene; V was cut back by 6 bases and J by 8 bases. Germline CDR1 is MGHRA and CDR2 is YSYEKL. This CDR3 has 17 amino acids. CDR3 sequence: CASSPSMGLAGVYEQFF. CDR3 coding DNA: TGCGCCAGCAGTCCTAGCATGGGACTAGCGGGAGTCTATGAGCAGTTCTTC.

The chain uses TRBV6-5 and TRBJ1-2, with 10 bases matching TRBD1. Germline CDR1 MNHEY, CDR2 SVGAGI. The CDR3 is made up of 14 amino acids. V gave up 5 bases and J gave up 6 bases; unmatched junction bases: 6. The CDR3 protein is CASSTGQGVHGYTF. The CDR3 DNA sequence: TGTGCCAGCAGTACTGGACAGGGGGTACATGGCTACACCTTC.

This clone was seen a single time. The chain joins TRBV9 to TRBJ2-2, with D perhaps matching TRBD1 (6 bases). Trimming took off 6 bases at V and 0 bases at J, with 12 bases between the two ends. Germline V gives CDR1 SGDLS, CDR2 YYNGEE. The CDR3 covers 15 residues. The CDR3 nucleotides read TGTGCCAGCACCCAAGGACAGACGAACACCGGGGAGCTGTTTTTT. It yields the protein CASTQGQTNTGELFF.

The genes are TRBV3-1 (or the pseudogene TRBV3-2) and TRBJ2-1, with 8 bases lining up with TRBD2. The germline gives CDR1 LGHDT, CDR2 YNNKEL (reference sequence). Trimming at V came to 4 bases and at J to 5 bases, leaving 1 base not matched to a gene. The CDR3 runs to 13 residues. The chain's CDR3 is CASSRSGNNEQFF. CDR3 DNA sequence: TGTGCCAGCAGCCGTAGCGGGAACAATGAGCAGTTCTTC.

The rearrangement uses TRBV27 and TRBJ2-7; TRBD1 agrees at 9 bases. Germline trimming cut 3 bases from V and 6 bases from J; bases unmatched to any gene: 3. Germline CDR1 MNHEY, CDR2 SMNVEV (reference sequence). The CDR3 spans 13 residues. CDR3 loop: CASSLGTGSEQYF. CDR3 coding DNA: TGTGCCAGCAGTTTGGGGACAGGGAGCGAGCAGTACTTC.

This clone is a singleton in its sample. This chain connects TRBV28 to TRBJ2-1; TRBD2 aligns across 13 bases. The CDR3 runs 16 residues. In germline, CDR1 is MDHEN, CDR2 SYDVKM. Trimming took 1 base from V and 8 from J; bases not matched to a gene: 5. The CDR3 DNA is TGTGCCAGCAGTTTATCTGGACTAGCGGGAGTGCATGAGCAGTTCTTC. This codes for CASSLSGLAGVHEQFF. Drawing the rest from reference TRBV28 and TRBJ2-1, the complete variable domain is DVKVTQSSRYLVKRTGEKVFLECVQDMDHENMFWYRQDPGLGLRLIYFSYDVKMKEKGDIPEGYSVSREKKERFSLILESASTNQTSMYLCASSLSGLAGVHEQFFGPGTRLTVL.

This sequence joins TRBV28 and TRBJ1-5, with a weak D call TRBD1 (6 bases). Germline V CDR1 and CDR2: MDHEN, SYDVKM. The V end was cut by 4 bases, the J end by 2 bases, with 15 bases between. CDR3 size: 16 residues. Here the CDR3 DNA reads TGTGCCAGCAGTTCCTGGCGGTCAGGGGGCAATCAGCCCCAGCATTTT. This translates into CASSSWRSGGNQPQHF.

The chain links TRBV5-8 to TRBJ2-7, with 11 bases matching TRBD1. V was pared by 2 bases and J by 3 bases, with 4 bases of the junction left unmatched. The CDR3 length is 15 residues. Germline CDR1 and CDR2: SGHTS and YDEGEE. The CDR3 region is CASSFGQGAGYEQYF. In DNA form, the CDR3 reads TGTGCCAGCAGCTTCGGACAGGGGGCTGGCTACGAGCAGTACTTC.

A single count supports this clone. The chain joins TRBV5-8 to TRBJ1-4; TRBD1 matches at 7 bases. The V segment lost 5 bases and the J segment 4 bases; nucleotides outside the gene matches: 5. The germline V gene encodes CDR1 SGHTS and CDR2 YDEGEE. This CDR3 is 14 amino acids long. This CDR3 is CASRRGGNNEKLFF. The CDR3 nucleotides are TGTGCCAGCAGACGAGGGGGCAATAATGAAAAACTGTTTTTT.

The rearrangement links TRBV7-3 to TRBJ2-3, with 15 bases that match TRBD2. With V trimmed by 5 bases and J by 8 bases, 11 bases remained unmatched. CDR1 and CDR2 from the germline V gene are SGHTA and FQGTGA. CDR3 length equals 17 residues. The CDR3 DNA reads TGTGCCAGCAGCCCCCCGGGACTAGCGGGGGGCATCGGTACGCAGTATTTT. This sequence encodes CASSPPGLAGGIGTQYF.